These 20 T cell receptor beta chains came from one sample sequenced in a study of blood T cells in healthy people across ages. The authors ran a second PCR of 7 to 11 cycles using a sample-barcoded 5' primer and a J-beta primer mix. In TCRdb, the 5' RACE reads were re-called with MiXCR into one record per CDR3 protein. The table records around 990,000 distinct CDR3 sequences, approximately 38% of them present only once. Sequences were obtained from blood. These receptors originate from a man between 18 and 35 years old in good health.

This clonotype has only a few counts. The V gene is TRBV20-1, the J gene TRBJ2-3, with a weak D call TRBD1 (5 bases). This CDR3 has 15 amino acids. Germline V gene lookup returns CDR1 DFQATT and CDR2 SNEGSKA (reference sequence). Trimming took off 1 base at V and 2 bases at J, with 13 bases between the two ends. DNA for the CDR3: TGCAGTGCTAGAGTGCAGGGCTCCTACACAGATACGCAGTATTTT. As protein: CSARVQGSYTDTQYF.

The chain has TRBV24-1 and TRBJ2-7, with D perhaps matching TRBD1 or TRBD2 (5 bases each). CDR3 length: 11 residues. V shed 5 bases and J shed 6 bases, with 7 bases lying between them. Germline loops: CDR1 KGHDR, CDR2 SFDVKD. In nucleotides, the CDR3 is TGTGCCACCAGTGCGGGGACCGAGCAGTACTTC. Protein product: CATSAGTEQYF.

The chain uses TRBV9 and TRBJ2-5, with a possible D match to TRBD1 (6 bases). Germline V gene sequence: CDR1 SGDLS, CDR2 YYNGEE. V was shortened by 3 bases and J by 3 bases, with 12 bases between the two germline ends. The CDR3 contains 14 residues. The CDR3 reads CASSEHRVEETQYF. The CDR3, as DNA: TGTGCCAGCAGCGAACACAGGGTCGAAGAGACCCAGTACTTC. The variable domain in full, completed from reference TRBV9 and TRBJ2-5, reads DSGVTQTPKHLITATGQRVTLRCSPRSGDLSVYWYQQSLDQGLQFLIQYYNGEERAKGNILERFSAQQFPDLHSELNLSSLELGDSALYFCASSEHRVEETQYFGPGTRLLVL.

This chain links TRBV12-3 or TRBV12-4 with TRBJ1-5, with D maybe TRBD1 (5 bases). CDR3 length: 15 amino acids. V was clipped by 2 bases and J by 2 bases, with 10 bases between them. CDR3 DNA sequence: TGTGCCAGCAGTTTATGGGGGGGAGGCAATCAGCCCCAGCATTTT. Its protein product is CASSLWGGGNQPQHF.

The chain recombines TRBV29-1 with TRBJ2-1; 7 bases fit TRBD2. The trim removed 6 bases at V and 5 bases at J, leaving 13 bases unmatched. Germline V gene data show CDR1 as SQVTM and CDR2 as ANQGSEA. The CDR3 is made up of 15 amino acids. Here the CDR3 DNA reads TGCAGCGTCGCCGCTCGACTAGCACCAAACAATGAGCAGTTCTTC. It is translated as CSVAARLAPNNEQFF.

The table lists this clonotype with many counts. The V and J genes are TRBV29-1 and TRBJ2-1, with 9 bases identical to TRBD1. CDR1 SQVTM and CDR2 ANQGSEA come from the germline V gene. With V trimmed by 4 bases and J by 3 bases, 4 bases remained unmatched. The CDR3 runs 14 residues. This CDR3 reads CSVGRDRDYNEQFF. For the CDR3, the DNA is TGCAGCGTTGGGAGGGACAGGGACTACAATGAGCAGTTCTTC.

This clonotype was detected many times. This chain connects TRBV4-2 to TRBJ1-1; D is possibly TRBD1 (6 bases). Per the germline V gene, CDR1 is LGHNA and CDR2 is YNFKEQ. V was trimmed by 5 bases and J by 6 bases, leaving 19 bases between them. The CDR3 extends over 15 amino acids. CDR3 in DNA: TGTGCCAGCAGCGGCCGGGACACAGGGTCCCCTGAAGCTTTCTTT. This sequence encodes CASSGRDTGSPEAFF.

This clonotype was counted only a few times. The chain uses TRBV6-2 or TRBV6-3 and TRBJ2-5, with 7 bases matching TRBD1. Trimming at V came to 6 bases and at J to 1 base, leaving 5 bases not matched to a gene. The CDR3 is 14 amino acids. Germline assignment: CDR1 MNHEY and CDR2 SVGEGT. The CDR3 region has the DNA TGTGCCAGCAGCGAGGGACAGCTCCAAGAGACCCAGTACTTC. Translation: CASSEGQLQETQYF.

This chain joins TRBV10-3 and TRBJ1-2; 7 bases are a match to TRBD1. V was pared by 2 bases and J by 1 base, with 4 bases of the junction left unmatched. This CDR3 region has 15 residues. Germline loops: CDR1 ENHRY, CDR2 SYGVKD. This CDR3 is CAISEGQVINYGYTF. CDR3 nucleotides: TGTGCCATCAGTGAGGGACAGGTGATTAACTATGGCTACACCTTC.

This clonotype was observed a handful of times. V and J are TRBV28 and TRBJ1-1; D remains ambiguous. The CDR3 runs 14 residues. Germline V lookup: CDR1 MDHEN, CDR2 SYDVKM. Trimming took 3 bases from V and 4 from J, leaving 12 bases between them. CDR3 bases: TGTGCCAGCAGTTTCAGGTCCTTGAGCACTGAAGCTTTCTTT. Translating gives CASSFRSLSTEAFF. The whole variable domain, filled in from reference TRBV28 and TRBJ1-1, reads DVKVTQSSRYLVKRTGEKVFLECVQDMDHENMFWYRQDPGLGLRLIYFSYDVKMKEKGDIPEGYSVSREKKERFSLILESASTNQTSMYLCASSFRSLSTEAFFGQGTRLTVV.

This chain uses TRBV27 with TRBJ2-1, with TRBD2 matching over 8 bases. J lost 4 bases, V lost 4 bases, and 6 bases had no gene match. The germline gives CDR1 MNHEY, CDR2 SMNVEV (reference sequence). This CDR3 is built from 15 residues. CDR3 nucleotides: TGTGCCAGCAGTTCCGGGACTAGACCATACAATGAGCAGTTCTTC. This encodes CASSSGTRPYNEQFF.

A word on this clonotype: At one end, the junction sequence differs from germline, possibly due to a read error. The V and J genes are TRBV11-1 and TRBJ2-1; D might be TRBD1 or TRBD2, each matching 5 bases. The CDR3 has 12 amino acids. Germline V CDR1 and CDR2: SGHAT, FQDESV (reference sequence). CDR3 sequence reads: CAGSSGPDGQFF. The CDR3 DNA follows: TGTGCCGGCAGCTCGGGGCCTGATGGGCAGTTCTTC.

To note about this clonotype: A junction end diverges from the germline sequence, so it may reflect a read error. The chain recombines TRBV6-2 or TRBV6-3 with TRBJ1-2; D gene uncertain. The CDR3 loop spans 13 amino acids. Germline loops: CDR1 MNHEY, CDR2 SVGEGT. Here the CDR3 reads CAGSFSEDYGYTF. DNA of the CDR3: TGTGCCGGCAGTTTCTCGGAGGACTATGGCTACACCTTC.

The genes are TRBV5-1 and TRBJ1-4; weak D call: TRBD1 (6 bases). CDR3 length: 15 amino acids. Trimming pared 6 bases from V and 5 bases from J, leaving 17 bases between. Germline V gene sequence: CDR1 SGHRS, CDR2 YFSETQ. CDR3 sequence reads: CASTVAGQPNEKLFF. As DNA, the CDR3 is TGCGCCAGCACTGTCGCGGGACAACCGAATGAAAAACTGTTTTTT.

There are a few counts of this clonotype. The chain combines TRBV7-2 with TRBJ1-2; D unclear. V lost 1 base and J 7 bases, leaving 7 bases between the germline ends. Germline CDR1 SGHTA, CDR2 FQGNSA. The CDR3 totals 12 residues. CDR3 region: CASSLDLSGYTF. The CDR3 DNA follows: TGTGCCAGCAGCTTAGACCTGAGTGGCTACACCTTC.

This clonotype has at least ten counts. The rearrangement uses TRBV11-2 and TRBJ2-3; D remains unclear. The CDR3 has 13 amino acids. V was trimmed by 2 bases and J by 3 bases, leaving 6 bases between them. Germline CDR1 and CDR2: SGHAT and FQNNGV. The CDR3 DNA is TGTGCCAGCAGCTTAACGGAGACAGATACGCAGTATTTT. Its protein product is CASSLTETDTQYF.

This chain joins TRBV20-1 and TRBJ2-2, with no clear D. CDR1 is DFQATT and CDR2 is SNEGSKA in the germline V gene (reference sequence). The CDR3 contains 14 residues. The V end lost 6 bases, the J end lost 1 base, and 12 bases lay between the germline ends. Here the CDR3 reads CSAVRPGNTGELFF. The CDR3 region has the DNA TGCAGTGCAGTCCGACCTGGGAACACCGGGGAGCTGTTTTTT.

This chain links TRBV6-6 with TRBJ2-3; D gene unclear. Germline-derived CDR1 and CDR2 are MNHNY and SVGAGI (reference sequence). V was cut by 8 bases and J by 2 bases, with 17 bases left in between. This CDR3 region has 15 residues. This chain's CDR3 is CASSPDFGVTDTQYF. The CDR3 DNA reads TGTGCCAGCTCCCCTGATTTCGGAGTCACAGATACGCAGTATTTT.

This clonotype was seen a few times. This sequence joins TRBV7-2 and TRBJ1-5, with unresolved D. This CDR3 spans 16 amino acids. V lost 0 bases and J 3 bases, leaving 12 bases between the germline ends. Germline CDR1 is SGHTA and CDR2 is FQGNSA. CDR3 sequence: CASSLASPAVNQPQHF. The CDR3 DNA reads as TGTGCCAGCAGCTTAGCGAGTCCGGCAGTCAATCAGCCCCAGCATTTT.

V is TRBV7-2 and J is TRBJ1-2; D possibly corresponds to TRBD1 (6 bases). CDR1 and CDR2 from the germline V gene are SGHTA and FQGNSA. This CDR3 region has 15 residues. The V gene lost 2 bases and the J gene lost 4 bases, with 14 bases spanning the gap. The CDR3 DNA reads TGTGCCAGCAGCTTAAGGGTGGACAGCGTCTATGGCTACACCTTC. Residues: CASSLRVDSVYGYTF.